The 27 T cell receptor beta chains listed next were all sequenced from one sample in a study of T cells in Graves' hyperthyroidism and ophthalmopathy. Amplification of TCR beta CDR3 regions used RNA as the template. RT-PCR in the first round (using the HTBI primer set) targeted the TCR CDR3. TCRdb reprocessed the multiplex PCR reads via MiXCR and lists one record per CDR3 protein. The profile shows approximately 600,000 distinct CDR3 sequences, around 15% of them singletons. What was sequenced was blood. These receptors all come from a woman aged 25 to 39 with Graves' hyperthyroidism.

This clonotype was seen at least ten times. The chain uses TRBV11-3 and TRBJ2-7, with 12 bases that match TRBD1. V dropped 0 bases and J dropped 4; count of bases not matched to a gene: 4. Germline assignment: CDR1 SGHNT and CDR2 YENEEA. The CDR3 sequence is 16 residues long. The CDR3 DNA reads TGTGCCAGCAGCTTAGAGCCGGGACAGGGGGCGTACGAGCAGTACTTC. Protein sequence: CASSLEPGQGAYEQYF. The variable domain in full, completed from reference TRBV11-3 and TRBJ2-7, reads EAGVVQSPRYKIIEKKQPVAFWCNPISGHNTLYWYLQNLGQGPELLIRYENEEAVDDSQLPKDRFSAERLKGVDSTLKIQPAELGDSAVYLCASSLEPGQGAYEQYFGPGTRLTVT.

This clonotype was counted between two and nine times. CDR3 DNA: TGTGCCACACAAGGAAAGGGACGGACGAACACTGAAGCTTTCTTT. This translates into CATQGKGRTNTEAFF. This chain joins TRBV10-3 and TRBJ1-1; maybe TRBD1 (5 bases). This CDR3 has 15 residues. Trimming shortened V by 10 bases and J by 1 base, and 19 bases separated the two germline ends. Germline V gene lookup returns CDR1 ENHRY and CDR2 SYGVKD.

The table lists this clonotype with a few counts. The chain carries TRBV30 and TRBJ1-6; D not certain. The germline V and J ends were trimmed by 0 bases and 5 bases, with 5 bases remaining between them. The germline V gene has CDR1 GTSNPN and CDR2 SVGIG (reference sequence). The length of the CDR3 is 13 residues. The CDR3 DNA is TGTGCCTGGAGTGTCGAGGATAATTCACCCCTCCACTTT. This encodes CAWSVEDNSPLHF.

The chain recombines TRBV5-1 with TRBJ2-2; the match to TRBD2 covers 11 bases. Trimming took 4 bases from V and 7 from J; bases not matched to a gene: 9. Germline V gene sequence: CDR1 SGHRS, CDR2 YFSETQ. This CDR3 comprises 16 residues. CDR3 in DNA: TGCGCCAGCAGCCGCAGTCCAGGGACTAGCGGCGGGGAGCTGTTTTTT. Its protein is CASSRSPGTSGGELFF.

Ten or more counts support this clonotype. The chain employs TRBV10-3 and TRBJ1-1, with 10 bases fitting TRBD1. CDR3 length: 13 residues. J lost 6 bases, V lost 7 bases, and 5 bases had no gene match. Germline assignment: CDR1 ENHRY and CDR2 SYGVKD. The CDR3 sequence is CAINGQGGAEAFF. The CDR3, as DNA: TGTGCCATCAACGGACAGGGGGGCGCTGAAGCTTTCTTT.

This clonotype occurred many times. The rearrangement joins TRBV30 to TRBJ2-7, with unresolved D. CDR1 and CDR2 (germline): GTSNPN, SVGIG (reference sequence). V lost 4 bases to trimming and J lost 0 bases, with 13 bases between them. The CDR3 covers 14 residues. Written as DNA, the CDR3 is TGTGCCTGGAAATCTCAGGTTTACTCCTACGAGCAGTACTTC. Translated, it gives CAWKSQVYSYEQYF.

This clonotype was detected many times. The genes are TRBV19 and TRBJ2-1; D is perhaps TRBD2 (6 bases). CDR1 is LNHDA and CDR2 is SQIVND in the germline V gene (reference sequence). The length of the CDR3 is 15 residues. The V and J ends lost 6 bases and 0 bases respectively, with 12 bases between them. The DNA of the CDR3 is TGTGCCAGTAGATTAGACGGGAGCTCCTACAATGAGCAGTTCTTC. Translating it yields CASRLDGSSYNEQFF.

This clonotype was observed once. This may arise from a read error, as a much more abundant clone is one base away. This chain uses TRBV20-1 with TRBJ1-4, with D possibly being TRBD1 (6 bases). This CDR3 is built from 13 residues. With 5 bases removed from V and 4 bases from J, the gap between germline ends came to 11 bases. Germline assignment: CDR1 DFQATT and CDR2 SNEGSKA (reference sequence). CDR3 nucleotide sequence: TGCAGTGCTGGGGGGGCCGATAATGAAAAACTGTTTTTT. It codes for CSAGGADNEKLFF.

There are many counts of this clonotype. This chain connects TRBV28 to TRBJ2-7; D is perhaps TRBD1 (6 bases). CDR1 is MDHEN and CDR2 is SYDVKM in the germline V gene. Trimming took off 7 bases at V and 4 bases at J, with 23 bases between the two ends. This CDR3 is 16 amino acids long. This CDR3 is CASTSPTMGAGYEQYF. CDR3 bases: TGTGCCAGCACTAGTCCCACCATGGGGGCAGGGTACGAGCAGTACTTC.

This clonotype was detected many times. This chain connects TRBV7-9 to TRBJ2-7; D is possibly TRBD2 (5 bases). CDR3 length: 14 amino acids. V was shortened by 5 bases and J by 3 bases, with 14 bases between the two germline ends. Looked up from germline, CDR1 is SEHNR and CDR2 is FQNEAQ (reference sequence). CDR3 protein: CASSPHEGIYEQYF. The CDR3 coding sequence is TGTGCCAGCAGCCCACATGAGGGCATCTACGAGCAGTACTTC.

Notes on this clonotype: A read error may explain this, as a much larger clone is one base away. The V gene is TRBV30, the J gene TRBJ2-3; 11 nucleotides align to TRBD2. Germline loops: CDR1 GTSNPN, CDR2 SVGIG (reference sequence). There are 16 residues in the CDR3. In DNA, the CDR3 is TGTGCCTGGAGCGGACTAGCGGGTCATAGCACAGATTCGCAGTATTTT. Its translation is CAWSGLAGHSTDSQYF.

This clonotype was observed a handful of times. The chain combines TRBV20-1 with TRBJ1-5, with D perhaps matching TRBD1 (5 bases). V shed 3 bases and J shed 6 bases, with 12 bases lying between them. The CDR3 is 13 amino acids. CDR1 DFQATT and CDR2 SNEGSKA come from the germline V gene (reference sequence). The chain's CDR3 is CSASGGDGQPQHF. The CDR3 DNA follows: TGCAGTGCTAGTGGGGGGGACGGTCAGCCCCAGCATTTT.

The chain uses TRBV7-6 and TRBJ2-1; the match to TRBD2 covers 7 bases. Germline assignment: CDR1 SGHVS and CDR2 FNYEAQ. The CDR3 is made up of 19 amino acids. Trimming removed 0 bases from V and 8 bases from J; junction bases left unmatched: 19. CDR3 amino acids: CASSLAGHIRAGRKDEQFF. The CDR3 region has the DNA TGTGCCAGCAGCTTAGCAGGCCACATAAGAGCGGGACGCAAGGATGAGCAGTTCTTC.

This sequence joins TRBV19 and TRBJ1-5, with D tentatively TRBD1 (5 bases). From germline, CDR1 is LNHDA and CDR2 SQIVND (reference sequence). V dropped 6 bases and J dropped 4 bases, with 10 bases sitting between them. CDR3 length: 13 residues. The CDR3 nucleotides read TGTGCCAGTAGCGGGACGGAAAATCAGCCCCAGCATTTT. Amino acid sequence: CASSGTENQPQHF.

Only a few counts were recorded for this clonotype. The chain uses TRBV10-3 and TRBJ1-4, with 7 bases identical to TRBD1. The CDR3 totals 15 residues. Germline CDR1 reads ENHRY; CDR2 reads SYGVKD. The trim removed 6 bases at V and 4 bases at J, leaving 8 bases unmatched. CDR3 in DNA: TGTGCCATCAGCCAACGACAGGGTGGTAATGAAAAACTGTTTTTT. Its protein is CAISQRQGGNEKLFF.

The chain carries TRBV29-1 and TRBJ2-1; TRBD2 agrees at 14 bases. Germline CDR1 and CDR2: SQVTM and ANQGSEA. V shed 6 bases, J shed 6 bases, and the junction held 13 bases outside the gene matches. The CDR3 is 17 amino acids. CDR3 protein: CSVADPRTSGRSNEQFF. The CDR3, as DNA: TGCAGCGTCGCTGACCCTCGGACTAGCGGGAGGTCCAATGAGCAGTTCTTC.

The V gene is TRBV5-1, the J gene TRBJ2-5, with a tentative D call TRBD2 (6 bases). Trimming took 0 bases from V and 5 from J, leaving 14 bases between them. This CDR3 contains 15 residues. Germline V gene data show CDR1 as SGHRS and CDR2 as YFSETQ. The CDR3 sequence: CASSLVPGAAETQYF. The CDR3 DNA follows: TGCGCCAGCAGCTTGGTGCCGGGAGCGGCCGAGACCCAGTACTTC.

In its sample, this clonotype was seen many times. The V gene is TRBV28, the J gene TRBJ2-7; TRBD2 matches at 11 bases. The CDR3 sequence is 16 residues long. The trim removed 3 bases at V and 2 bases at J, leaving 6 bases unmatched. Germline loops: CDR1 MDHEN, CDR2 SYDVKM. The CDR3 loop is CASSFPPSGGTYEQYF. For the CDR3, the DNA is TGTGCCAGCAGTTTTCCCCCTAGCGGGGGGACCTACGAGCAGTACTTC.

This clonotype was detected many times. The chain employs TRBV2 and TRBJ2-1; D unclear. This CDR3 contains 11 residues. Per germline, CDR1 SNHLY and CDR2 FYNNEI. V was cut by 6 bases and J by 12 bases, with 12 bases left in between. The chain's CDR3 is CASSPQVAQFF. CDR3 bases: TGTGCCAGCAGCCCGCAGGTGGCGCAGTTCTTC.

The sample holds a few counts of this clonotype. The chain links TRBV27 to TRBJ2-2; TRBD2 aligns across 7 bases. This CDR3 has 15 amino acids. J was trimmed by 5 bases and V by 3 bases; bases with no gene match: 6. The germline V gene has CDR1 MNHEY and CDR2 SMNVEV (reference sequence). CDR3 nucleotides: TGTGCCAGCAGTTTCCGCGGGAGAAGGACCGGGGAGCTGTTTTTT. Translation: CASSFRGRRTGELFF.

The CDR3 coding sequence is TGTGCCAGCAGCTTTGGGACCACCCTCTACGAGCAGTACTTC. Translation: CASSFGTTLYEQYF. The genes are TRBV7-2 and TRBJ2-7; D tentatively fits TRBD1 or TRBD2 (5 bases each). From germline, CDR1 is SGHTA and CDR2 FQGNSA. The germline V and J ends were trimmed by 3 bases and 3 bases, with 12 bases remaining between them. This CDR3 is 14 amino acids long.

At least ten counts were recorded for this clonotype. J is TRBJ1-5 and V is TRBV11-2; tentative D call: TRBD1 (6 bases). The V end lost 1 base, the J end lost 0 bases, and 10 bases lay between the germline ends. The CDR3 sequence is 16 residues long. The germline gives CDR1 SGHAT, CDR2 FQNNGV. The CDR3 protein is CASSLVGGHSNQPQHF. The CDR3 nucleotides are TGTGCCAGCAGCTTAGTGGGGGGCCATAGCAATCAGCCCCAGCATTTT.

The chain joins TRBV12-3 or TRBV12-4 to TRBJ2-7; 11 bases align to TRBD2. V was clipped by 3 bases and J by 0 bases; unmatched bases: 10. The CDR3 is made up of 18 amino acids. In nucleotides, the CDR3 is TGTGCCAGCAGTTTGGGACCACTAGCGGGAGTGAGCTCCTACGAGCAGTACTTC. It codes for CASSLGPLAGVSSYEQYF.

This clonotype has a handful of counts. The CDR3 DNA follows: TGTGCCAGCAGCTTAGCAGAAATTTCTAATGGCTACACCTTC. Residues: CASSLAEISNGYTF. V gene TRBV11-3 combines with J gene TRBJ1-2; D unresolved. Trimming took 1 base from V and 6 from J, leaving 12 bases between them. This CDR3 is 14 amino acids long. Germline CDR1 is SGHNT and CDR2 is YENEEA.

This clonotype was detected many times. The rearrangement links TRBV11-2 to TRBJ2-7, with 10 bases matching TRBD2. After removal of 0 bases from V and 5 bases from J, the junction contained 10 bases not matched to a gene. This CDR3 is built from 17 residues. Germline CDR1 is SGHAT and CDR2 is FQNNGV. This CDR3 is CASSLETSGFLMDEQYF. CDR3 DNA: TGTGCCAGCAGCTTAGAGACTAGCGGGTTCCTGATGGACGAGCAGTACTTC.

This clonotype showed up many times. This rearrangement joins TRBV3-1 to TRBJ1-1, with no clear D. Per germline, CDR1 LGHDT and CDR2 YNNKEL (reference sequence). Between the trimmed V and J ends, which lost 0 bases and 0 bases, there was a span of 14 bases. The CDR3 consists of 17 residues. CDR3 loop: CASSQDFGVRLNTEAFF. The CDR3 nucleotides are TGTGCCAGCAGCCAAGACTTCGGGGTTAGATTGAACACTGAAGCTTTCTTT.

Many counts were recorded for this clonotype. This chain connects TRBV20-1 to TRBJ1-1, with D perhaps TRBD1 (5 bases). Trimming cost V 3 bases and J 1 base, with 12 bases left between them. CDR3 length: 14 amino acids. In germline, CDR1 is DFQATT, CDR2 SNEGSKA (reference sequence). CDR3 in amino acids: CSASRGSKNTEAFF. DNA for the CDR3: TGCAGTGCTAGTAGGGGTTCGAAGAACACTGAAGCTTTCTTT.